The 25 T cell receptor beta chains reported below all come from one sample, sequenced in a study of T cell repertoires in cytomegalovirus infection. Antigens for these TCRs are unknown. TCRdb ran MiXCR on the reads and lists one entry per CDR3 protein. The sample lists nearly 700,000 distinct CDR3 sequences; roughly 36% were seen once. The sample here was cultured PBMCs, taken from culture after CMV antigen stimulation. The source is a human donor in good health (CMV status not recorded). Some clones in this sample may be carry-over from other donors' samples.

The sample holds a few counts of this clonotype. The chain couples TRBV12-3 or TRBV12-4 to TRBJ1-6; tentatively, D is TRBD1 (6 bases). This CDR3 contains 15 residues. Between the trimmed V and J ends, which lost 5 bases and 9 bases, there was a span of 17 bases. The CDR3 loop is CASSVSGAVGSPLHF. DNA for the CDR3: TGTGCCAGCAGTGTTTCGGGGGCCGTCGGTTCACCCCTCCACTTT.

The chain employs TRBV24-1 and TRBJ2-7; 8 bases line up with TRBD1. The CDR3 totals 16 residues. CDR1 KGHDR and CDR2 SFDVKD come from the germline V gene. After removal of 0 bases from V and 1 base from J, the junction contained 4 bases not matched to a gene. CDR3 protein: CATSDLTGGRSYEQYF. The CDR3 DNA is TGTGCCACCAGTGATTTGACAGGGGGTCGGTCCTACGAGCAGTACTTC.

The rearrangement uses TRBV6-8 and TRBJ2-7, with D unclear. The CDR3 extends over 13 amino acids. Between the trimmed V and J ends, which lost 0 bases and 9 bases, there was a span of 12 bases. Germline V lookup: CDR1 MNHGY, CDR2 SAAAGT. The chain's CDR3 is CASSYSPSQLQYF. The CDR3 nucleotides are TGTGCCAGCAGTTACTCGCCCTCCCAGTTGCAGTACTTC.

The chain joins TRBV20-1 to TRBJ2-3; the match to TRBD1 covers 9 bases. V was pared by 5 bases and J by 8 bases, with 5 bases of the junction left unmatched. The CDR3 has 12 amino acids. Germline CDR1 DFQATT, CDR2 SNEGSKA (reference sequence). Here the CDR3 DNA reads TGCAGTGCTGATAACAGGGGGCGTACGCAGTATTTT. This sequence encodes CSADNRGRTQYF.

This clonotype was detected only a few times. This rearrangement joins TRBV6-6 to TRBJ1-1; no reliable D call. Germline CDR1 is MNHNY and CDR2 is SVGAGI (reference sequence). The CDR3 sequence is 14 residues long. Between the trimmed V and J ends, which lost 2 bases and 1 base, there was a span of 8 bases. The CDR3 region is CASSYEGPNTEAFF. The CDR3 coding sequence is TGTGCCAGCAGTTACGAGGGCCCGAACACTGAAGCTTTCTTT.

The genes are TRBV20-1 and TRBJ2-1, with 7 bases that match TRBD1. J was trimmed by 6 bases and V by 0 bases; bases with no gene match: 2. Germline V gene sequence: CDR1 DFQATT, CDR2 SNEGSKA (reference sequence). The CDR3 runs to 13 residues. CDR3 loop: CSAREGTVNEQFF. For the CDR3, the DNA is TGCAGTGCTAGAGAAGGGACAGTCAATGAGCAGTTCTTC.

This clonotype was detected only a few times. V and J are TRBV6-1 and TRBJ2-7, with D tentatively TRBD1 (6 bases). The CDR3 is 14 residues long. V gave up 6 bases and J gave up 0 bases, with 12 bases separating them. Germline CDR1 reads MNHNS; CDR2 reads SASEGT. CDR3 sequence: CASRLTGNSYEQYF. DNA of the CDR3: TGTGCCAGCAGATTAACAGGGAACTCCTACGAGCAGTACTTC.

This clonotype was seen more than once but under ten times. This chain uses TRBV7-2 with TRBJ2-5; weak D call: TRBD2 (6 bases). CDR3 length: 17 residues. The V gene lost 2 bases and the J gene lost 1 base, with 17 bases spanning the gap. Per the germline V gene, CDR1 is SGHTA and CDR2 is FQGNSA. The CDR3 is CASSLRGSGLIQETQYF. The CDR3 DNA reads TGTGCCAGCAGCTTACGGGGGTCAGGGCTTATCCAAGAGACCCAGTACTTC.

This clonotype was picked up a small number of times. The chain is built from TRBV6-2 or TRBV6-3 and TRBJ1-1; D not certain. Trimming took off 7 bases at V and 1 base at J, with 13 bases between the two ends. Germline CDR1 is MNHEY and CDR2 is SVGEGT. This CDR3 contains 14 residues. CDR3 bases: TGTGCCAGCACCCGACGGGCTCAGAACACTGAAGCTTTCTTT. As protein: CASTRRAQNTEAFF.

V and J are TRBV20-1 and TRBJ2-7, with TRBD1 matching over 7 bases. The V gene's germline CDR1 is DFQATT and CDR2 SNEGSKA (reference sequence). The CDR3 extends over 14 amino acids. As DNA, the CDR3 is TGCAGGCCGACAGGGCGGCGGGCTTGGTACGAGCAGTACTTC. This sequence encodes CRPTGRRAWYEQYF.

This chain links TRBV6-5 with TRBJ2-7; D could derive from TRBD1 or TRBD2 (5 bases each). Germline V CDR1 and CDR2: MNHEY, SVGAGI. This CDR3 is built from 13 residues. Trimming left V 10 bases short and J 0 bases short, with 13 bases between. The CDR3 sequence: CATRGLSSYEQYF. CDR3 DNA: TGTGCCACCCGGGGCCTAAGCTCCTACGAGCAGTACTTC.

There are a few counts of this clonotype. This CDR3 is CASRTRGLREKLFF. The CDR3 coding sequence is TGTGCCAGCAGAACAAGGGGGCTCCGCGAAAAACTGTTTTTT. This chain joins TRBV12-3 or TRBV12-4 and TRBJ1-4; 7 nucleotides agree with TRBD1. The V gene end was trimmed by 6 bases and the J gene end by 8 bases; junction bases not matched to a gene: 9. This CDR3 has 14 amino acids.

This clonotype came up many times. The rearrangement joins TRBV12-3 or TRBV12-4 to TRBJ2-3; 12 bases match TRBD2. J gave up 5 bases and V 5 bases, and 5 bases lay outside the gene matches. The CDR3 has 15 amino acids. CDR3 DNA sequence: TGTGCCAGCAGTATGACTAGCGGGAGTGGAGATACGCAGTATTTT. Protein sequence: CASSMTSGSGDTQYF.

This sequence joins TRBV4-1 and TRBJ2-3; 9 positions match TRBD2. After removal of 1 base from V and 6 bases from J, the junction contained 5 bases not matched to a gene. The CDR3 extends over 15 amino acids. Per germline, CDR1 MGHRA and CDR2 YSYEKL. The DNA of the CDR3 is TGCGCCAGCAGCCAAGGGGGACTAGCCGTCGATACGCAGTATTTT. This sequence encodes CASSQGGLAVDTQYF.

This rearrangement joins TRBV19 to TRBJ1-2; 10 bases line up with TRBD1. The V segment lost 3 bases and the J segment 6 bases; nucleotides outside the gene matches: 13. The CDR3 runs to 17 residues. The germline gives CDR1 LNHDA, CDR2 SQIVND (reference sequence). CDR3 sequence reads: CASSIWIGTGVSDGYTF. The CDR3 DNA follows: TGTGCCAGTAGTATTTGGATCGGGACAGGGGTCTCGGATGGCTACACCTTC.

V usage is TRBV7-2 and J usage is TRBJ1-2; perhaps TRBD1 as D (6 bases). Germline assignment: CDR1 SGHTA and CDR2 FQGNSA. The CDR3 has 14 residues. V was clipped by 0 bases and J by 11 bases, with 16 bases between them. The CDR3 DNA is TGTGCCAGCAGCTTAGCACTTCTGGCTACAGGGTACACCTTC. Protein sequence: CASSLALLATGYTF.

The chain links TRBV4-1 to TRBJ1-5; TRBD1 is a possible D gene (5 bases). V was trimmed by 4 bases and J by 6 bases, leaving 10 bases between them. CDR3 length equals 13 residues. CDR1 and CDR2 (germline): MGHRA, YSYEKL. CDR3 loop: CASSPGRGQPQHF. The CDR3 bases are TGCGCCAGCAGCCCAGGGAGGGGTCAGCCCCAGCATTTT.

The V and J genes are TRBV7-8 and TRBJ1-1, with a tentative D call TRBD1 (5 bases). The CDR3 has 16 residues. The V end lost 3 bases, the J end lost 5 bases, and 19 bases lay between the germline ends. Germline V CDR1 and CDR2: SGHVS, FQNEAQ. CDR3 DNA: TGTGCCAGCAGCTTTAGACCCGGGACCACTCGGACTGAAGCTTTCTTT. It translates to CASSFRPGTTRTEAFF.

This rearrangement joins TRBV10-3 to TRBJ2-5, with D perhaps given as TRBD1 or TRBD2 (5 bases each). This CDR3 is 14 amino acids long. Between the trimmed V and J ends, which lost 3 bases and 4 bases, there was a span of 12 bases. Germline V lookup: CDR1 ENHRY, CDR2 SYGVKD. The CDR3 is CAISEGVRVETQYF. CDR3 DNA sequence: TGTGCCATCAGTGAAGGGGTGAGGGTAGAGACCCAGTACTTC.

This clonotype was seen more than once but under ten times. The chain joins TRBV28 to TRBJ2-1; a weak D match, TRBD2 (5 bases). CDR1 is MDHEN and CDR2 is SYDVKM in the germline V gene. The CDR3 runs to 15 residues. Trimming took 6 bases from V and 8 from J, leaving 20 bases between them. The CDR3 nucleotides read TGTGCCAGCAGACCGGCACTAGGCCACGGCGATGAGCAGTTCTTC. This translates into CASRPALGHGDEQFF.

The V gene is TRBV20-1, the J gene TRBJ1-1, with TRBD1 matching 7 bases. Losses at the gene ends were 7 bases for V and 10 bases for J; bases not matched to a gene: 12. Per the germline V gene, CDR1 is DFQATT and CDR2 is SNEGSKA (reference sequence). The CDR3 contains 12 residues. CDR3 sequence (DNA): TGCAGTGTTTCGACAGGGAAGATCCCAGCTTTCTTT. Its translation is CSVSTGKIPAFF.

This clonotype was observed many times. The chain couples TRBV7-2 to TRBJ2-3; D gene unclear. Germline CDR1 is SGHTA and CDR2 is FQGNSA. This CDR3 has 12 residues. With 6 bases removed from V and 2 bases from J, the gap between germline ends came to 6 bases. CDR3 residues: CASRDYTDTQYF. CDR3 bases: TGTGCCAGCAGAGATTACACAGATACGCAGTATTTT.

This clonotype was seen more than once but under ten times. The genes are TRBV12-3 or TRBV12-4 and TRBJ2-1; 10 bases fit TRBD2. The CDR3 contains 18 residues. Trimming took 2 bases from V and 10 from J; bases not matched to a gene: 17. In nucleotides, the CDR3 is TGTGCCAGCAGTTTAAATCGCGTCGGCCTAGCGGGGGTTGACGAGCAGTTCTTC. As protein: CASSLNRVGLAGVDEQFF.

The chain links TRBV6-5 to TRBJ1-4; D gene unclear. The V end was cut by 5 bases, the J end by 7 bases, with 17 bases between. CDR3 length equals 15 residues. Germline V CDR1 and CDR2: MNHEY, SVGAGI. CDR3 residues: CASSAKGYDGEKLFF. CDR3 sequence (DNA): TGTGCCAGCAGTGCCAAGGGTTATGATGGTGAAAAACTGTTTTTT.

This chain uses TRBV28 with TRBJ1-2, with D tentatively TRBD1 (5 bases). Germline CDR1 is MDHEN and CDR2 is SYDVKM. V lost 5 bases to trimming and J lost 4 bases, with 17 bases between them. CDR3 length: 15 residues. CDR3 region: CASSPPKGVVYGYTF. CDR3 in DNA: TGTGCCAGCAGTCCACCCAAAGGGGTTGTCTATGGCTACACCTTC.